These 23 T cell receptor beta chains came from one sample sequenced in a study of CD8+ T cells in alopecia areata. Investigators isolated RNA and reverse transcribed it into cDNA to act as the sequencing template. This table comes from immunoSEQ multiplex PCR, and its TCRdb copy is limited to in-frame clones, with some not included. In total the sample includes about 9,000 clones, none of them seen once. CD4, CD8alpha, NKG2D, NKG2ACE and other markers were used to sort pooled cutaneous lymph node cells. The sample was CD8+ T cells sorted from a lymph node. All receptors come from a C3H/HeJ mouse with alopecia areata. The strain's MHC haplotype is H2-k.

There are many counts of this clone. These gene names are mouse names. The read terminates 4 residues before the CDR3 end, so the remaining end is supplied by the germline J gene. The V gene is TRBV13-2, the J gene TRBJ2-3; 8 positions match TRBD2. Germline-derived CDR1 and CDR2 are NNHNN and SYGAGS (reference sequence). V shed 1 base, J shed 0 bases, and the junction held 1 base outside the gene matches. The CDR3 consists of 15 residues. This chain's CDR3 is CASGDLGGSAETLYF. The CDR3 bases that were read are TGTGCCAGCGGTGATTTGGGGGGGAGTGCAGAA.

There are many counts of this clone. Gene names refer to mouse genes. The observed sequence ends 3 residues before the CDR3 terminus, with the missing tail filled in from the germline J gene. This chain joins TRBV13-2 and TRBJ1-6, with D possibly matching TRBD1 (5 bases). TRBJ1-6 is classed as an ORF, of uncertain function. The V end was cut by 0 bases, the J end by 0 bases, with 7 bases between. CDR3 length equals 16 residues. The V gene's germline CDR1 is NNHNN and CDR2 SYGAGS (reference sequence). The part of the CDR3 DNA that was read is TGTGCCAGCGGTGATGAGGGGAATTCCTATAATTCGCCC. As protein: CASGDEGNSYNSP. The full CDR3 sequence reads CASGDEGNSYNSPLYF.

This clone was detected ten times or more. Genes and germline come from the mouse. The sequence runs out 4 residues before the end of the CDR3; the remainder is reconstructed from the germline J gene. The chain couples TRBV31 to TRBJ2-3; 12 bases map to TRBD1. The V segment lost 1 base and the J segment 2 bases; nucleotides outside the gene matches: 4. CDR3 length: 16 amino acids. CDR1 GKSSPN and CDR2 SITVG come from the germline V gene. Incomplete CDR3 DNA: TGTGCCTGGAGTCAGGGACAGGGGGCGCTTGCAGAA. Amino acid sequence: CAWSQGQGALAE. In full, the CDR3 reads CAWSQGQGALAETLYF.

Of note for this clone: A far larger clone is one nucleotide away, so this likely arose from a read error. Gene names are the mouse ones. With the read ending 4 residues before the CDR3 end, the germline J gene is used to fill in that end. The chain links TRBV4 to TRBJ2-1; tentative D call: TRBD1 (6 bases). The CDR3 covers 13 residues. Germline V gene data show CDR1 as LGHDT and CDR2 as YNNKQL (reference sequence). Trimming stripped 6 bases from V and 3 bases from J, with 9 bases between. The CDR3 bases that were read are TGTGCCAGCAGTCCCAGGGGCTATGCT. It encodes CASSPRGYA. The whole CDR3 reads CASSPRGYAEQFF.

This clone came up many times. Germline and genes here are mouse. Partial CDR3 DNA: TGTGCCAGCGGTGATGAGACAGGGGGCGGCACCGGG. Encoded protein: CASGDETGGGTG. Given in full, the CDR3 is CASGDETGGGTGQLYF. The chain combines TRBV13-2 with TRBJ2-2; 10 bases line up with TRBD1. Sequencing ends 4 residues short of the CDR3 end; the germline J gene provides the rest. Per germline, CDR1 NNHNN and CDR2 SYGAGS (reference sequence). The CDR3 runs 16 residues. The J segment lost 4 bases and the V segment lost 0 bases, leaving 3 bases of the junction unmatched.

This clone was seen a handful of times. The junction shows a germline mismatch at one end, possibly a read error. The gene names given are mouse names. The sequence runs out 4 residues before the end of the CDR3; the remainder is reconstructed from the germline J gene. Other nucleotide sequences from this sample produce the same CDR3. The chain links TRBV29 to TRBJ1-2; TRBD1 might be the D (6 bases). This CDR3 has 15 amino acids. CDR1 and CDR2 from the germline V gene are MSHET and SYDVDS. The sequenced CDR3 bases are TGCGCTAGCAGTTTATCGCCAGGGGAGGACTCC. This encodes CASSLSPGEDS. In full, the CDR3 is CASSLSPGEDSDYTF.

By share, this clone counts as medium-sized (0.01 to 0.1%). Gene names and germline refer to mouse. CDR3 residues: CASSRDGGGRAGQLYF. The sequenced part of the CDR3 DNA is TGTGCTAGCAGTAGAGATGGAGGGGGCAGGGCCGGG. The chain couples TRBV17 to TRBJ2-2; the D gene is possibly TRBD1 (7 bases). The read is 4 residues too short to cover the CDR3 end, so that end is filled in from the germline J gene. The germline V gene encodes CDR1 MNHDT and CDR2 YYDKIL. V shed 0 bases and J shed 6 bases, with 14 bases lying between them. The CDR3 sequence is 16 residues long.

This clone came up many times. Mouse names are used for the genes. The read ends 4 residues shy of where the CDR3 ends; the end is completed using the germline J gene. V gene TRBV13-3 combines with J gene TRBJ2-7; 10 bases line up with TRBD2. Per the germline V gene, CDR1 is NNHDY and CDR2 is SYVADS. The CDR3 runs 14 residues. The CDR3 loop is CASSPGTGAYEQYF. CDR3 bases read: TGTGCCAGCAGCCCCGGGACTGGGGCATAT.

As concerns this clone: Gene names follow the mouse nomenclature. The read is 4 residues too short to cover the CDR3 end, so that end is filled in from the germline J gene. The gene calls are TRBV5 and TRBJ2-4, with 8 bases aligning to TRBD1. V lost 2 bases and J lost 0; bases outside the gene matches: 4. In germline, CDR1 is LGHNA, CDR2 YNLKQL (reference sequence). CDR3 length equals 16 residues. The sequenced part of the CDR3 DNA is TGTGCCAGCAGCCAACCAGGGGGCGCGAGTCAAAAC. This translates into CASSQPGGASQN. The entire CDR3 is CASSQPGGASQNTLYF.

This clone was seen more than once but under ten times. The germline and genes are mouse ones. The read finishes 4 residues shy of the CDR3 end, and the germline J gene is used to complete it. The rearrangement links TRBV31 to TRBJ2-7, with 10 bases aligning to TRBD2. V was pared by 8 bases and J by 3 bases, with 4 bases of the junction left unmatched. The CDR3 covers 12 residues. Germline CDR1 reads GKSSPN; CDR2 reads SITVG. The covered CDR3 bases are TGTGCCAGAACTGGGGGGGTCTAT. Protein sequence: CARTGGVY. In full, the CDR3 reads CARTGGVYEQYF.

A note on this clone: Gene names follow the mouse nomenclature. The CDR3 region is CASGLGVSYEQYF. The covered CDR3 bases are TGTGCCAGCGGACTGGGGGTCTCCTAT. The chain combines TRBV13-1 with TRBJ2-7; 10 nucleotides match TRBD2. The read is 4 residues too short to cover the CDR3 end, so that end is filled in from the germline J gene. V lost 7 bases to trimming and J lost 0 bases; unmatched junction nucleotides: 1. Germline V gene data show CDR1 as NSHNY and CDR2 as SYGAGN. CDR3 length equals 13 residues.

Of note for this clone: Mouse germline and gene names are used. The read terminates 4 residues before the CDR3 end, so the remaining end is supplied by the germline J gene. This rearrangement joins TRBV2 to TRBJ1-1; TRBD1 matches at 12 bases. CDR1 LGHNA and CDR2 YSYQKL come from the germline V gene. V gave up 4 bases and J gave up 4 bases; unmatched junction bases: 4. This CDR3 has 15 residues. CDR3 residues: CASSRGQGAATEVFF. CDR3 DNA (partial): TGTGCCAGCAGCCGGGGACAGGGGGCGGCCACA.

This clone has a count of ten or more. These gene names are mouse names. The CDR3 end is not reached by the read, which stops 4 residues before it; the germline J gene fills it in. V is TRBV1 and J is TRBJ2-5; 11 bases map to TRBD1. Germline assignment: CDR1 NSQYPW and CDR2 LRSPGD (reference sequence). The CDR3 loop spans 14 amino acids. Partial CDR3 DNA: TGCACCTGCAGTGCGGACAGGGGGCGAGAC. Translated, it gives CTCSADRGRD. The whole CDR3 is CTCSADRGRDTQYF.

In this sample, this clone turned up many times. Germline and genes: mouse. The CDR3 protein is CASSDASGGGYAEQFF. The covered CDR3 bases are TGTGCCAGCAGTGATGCTTCTGGGGGGGGCTATGCT. This chain joins TRBV13-1 and TRBJ2-1, with TRBD2 matching 9 bases. The read stops 4 residues short of the end of the CDR3; the missing end is completed from the germline J gene. The CDR3 is made up of 16 amino acids. Germline values: CDR1 NSHNY, CDR2 SYGAGN. The V and J ends lost 0 bases and 3 bases, in that order; junction bases with no gene match: 4.

This clone was observed many times. The germline and genes are mouse ones. The DNA ends 4 residues before the CDR3 does, and the rest of the CDR3 is filled in from the germline J gene. V is TRBV14 and J is TRBJ2-7; 11 nucleotides match TRBD2. CDR3 length equals 15 residues. Per the germline V gene, CDR1 is SGHDT and CDR2 is FRDEAV. V was pared by 5 bases and J by 3 bases, with 7 bases of the junction left unmatched. The CDR3 sequence is CASSNDWGGLYEQYF. The CDR3 bases that were read are TGTGCCAGCAGCAACGACTGGGGGGGTCTCTAT.

This clone was seen at least ten times. The listed genes are named as in mouse. The read comes to an end 4 residues before the CDR3 does, leaving the germline J gene to fill in the end. The V gene is TRBV31, the J gene TRBJ1-1; D ambiguous. This CDR3 is 14 amino acids long. The V and J ends lost 0 bases and 4 bases respectively, with 12 bases between them. Per the germline V gene, CDR1 is GKSSPN and CDR2 is SITVG. The part of the CDR3 DNA that was read is TGTGCCTGGAGTCTAGTGGTACTGGGCACA. Translated, it gives CAWSLVVLGT. The full CDR3 is CAWSLVVLGTEVFF.

This clone came up many times. Gene labels here are mouse ones. The CDR3 end is not reached by the read, which stops 4 residues before it; the germline J gene fills it in. The chain couples TRBV19 to TRBJ2-1, with TRBD2 matching over 13 bases. Trimming removed 4 bases from V and 4 bases from J; junction bases left unmatched: 5. In germline, CDR1 is FNHDT, CDR2 SITEND (reference sequence). The length of the CDR3 is 16 residues. The CDR3 is CASSRDWGGGYAEQFF. The DNA read from the CDR3 is TGTGCCAGCAGTCGGGACTGGGGGGGAGGTTATGCT.

In this sample, this clone turned up many times. Each gene name is a mouse one. The read stops 4 residues short of the end of the CDR3; the missing end is completed from the germline J gene. J is TRBJ2-5 and V is TRBV5; 10 positions match TRBD2. This CDR3 contains 15 residues. V trimming: 3 bases; J trimming: 3 bases; junction bases outside the gene matches: 3. Germline values: CDR1 LGHNA, CDR2 YNLKQL (reference sequence). The CDR3 loop reads CASSHTTGGQDTQYF. The CDR3 DNA, read in part, is TGTGCCAGCAGCCACACGACTGGGGGGCAAGAC.

This clone came up many times. Genes here carry mouse names. The read is 4 residues too short to cover the CDR3 end, so that end is filled in from the germline J gene. The chain uses TRBV13-1 and TRBJ2-1, with 14 bases that match TRBD2. CDR1 and CDR2 from the germline V gene are NSHNY and SYGAGN. With V trimmed by 2 bases and J by 3 bases, 1 base remained unmatched. CDR3 size: 16 residues. Partial CDR3 DNA: TGTGCCAGCAGTGAGGGACTGGGGGGGCGCTATGCT. It translates to CASSEGLGGRYA. The full-length CDR3 reads as CASSEGLGGRYAEQFF.

This clone is judged medium-sized. Mouse germline and gene names are used. With the read ending 4 residues before the CDR3 end, the germline J gene is used to fill in that end. The chain is built from TRBV14 and TRBJ2-1; TRBD2 matches 11 bases. This CDR3 is built from 17 residues. From germline, CDR1 is SGHDT and CDR2 FRDEAV. J lost 3 bases, V lost 0 bases, and 5 bases had no gene match. The CDR3 reads CASSFLDWGVLYAEQFF. The sequenced part of the CDR3 DNA is TGTGCCAGCAGTTTCTTGGACTGGGGGGTCCTCTATGCT.

This clone has more than one count but fewer than ten. Gene names and germline match the mouse. CDR3 amino acids: CASSDQDWGSSAETLYF. The sequenced CDR3 bases are TGTGCCAGCAGTGATCAGGACTGGGGGTCTAGTGCAGAA. The chain employs TRBV13-3 and TRBJ2-3; 10 bases map to TRBD2. The read gets to within 4 residues of the CDR3 end, and the germline J gene fills in the rest. This CDR3 is 17 amino acids long. Per germline, CDR1 NNHDY and CDR2 SYVADS. With V trimmed by 1 base and J by 0 bases, 5 bases remained unmatched.

Ten or more counts support this clone. The genes are named according to mouse. The DNA ends 4 residues before the CDR3 does, and the rest of the CDR3 is filled in from the germline J gene. The rearrangement links TRBV5 to TRBJ2-1; 9 bases agree with TRBD1. Germline CDR1 LGHNA, CDR2 YNLKQL (reference sequence). The CDR3 loop spans 14 amino acids. CDR3 DNA (partial): TGTGCCAGCAGCCAAAGACAGGGGGGTTCT. It translates to CASSQRQGGS. The full CDR3 protein reads CASSQRQGGSEQFF.

This clone was observed many times. Gene names are the mouse ones. The read is 3 residues too short to cover the CDR3 end, so that end is filled in from the germline J gene. This rearrangement joins TRBV13-3 to TRBJ1-6, with a tentative D call TRBD1 (5 bases). TRBJ1-6 is designated an ORF whose function remains uncertain. The CDR3 is 15 amino acids. Trimming cost V 1 base and J 3 bases, with 8 bases left between them. The germline CDR1 and CDR2 sequences are NNHDY and SYVADS. CDR3 in amino acids: CASSDRDSYNSPLYF. The sequenced CDR3 bases are TGTGCCAGCAGTGATCGTGACAGCTATAATTCGCCC.